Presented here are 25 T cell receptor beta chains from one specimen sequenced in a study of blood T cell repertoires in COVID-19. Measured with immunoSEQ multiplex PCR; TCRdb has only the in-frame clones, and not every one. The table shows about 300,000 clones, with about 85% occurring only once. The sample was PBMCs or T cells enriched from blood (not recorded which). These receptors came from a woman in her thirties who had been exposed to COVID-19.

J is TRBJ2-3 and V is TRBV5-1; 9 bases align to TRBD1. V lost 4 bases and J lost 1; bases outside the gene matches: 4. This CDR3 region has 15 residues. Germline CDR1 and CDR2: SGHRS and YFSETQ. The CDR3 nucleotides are TGCGCCAGCAGCCTAAGGGACAGGGGCACAGATACGCAGTATTTT. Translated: CASSLRDRGTDTQYF.

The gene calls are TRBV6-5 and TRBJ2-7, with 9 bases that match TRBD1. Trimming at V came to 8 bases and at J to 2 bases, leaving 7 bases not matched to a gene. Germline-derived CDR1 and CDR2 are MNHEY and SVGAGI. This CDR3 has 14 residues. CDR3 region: CASVDRGSPYEQYF. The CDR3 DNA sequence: TGTGCCAGCGTTGACAGGGGGAGTCCCTACGAGCAGTACTTC.

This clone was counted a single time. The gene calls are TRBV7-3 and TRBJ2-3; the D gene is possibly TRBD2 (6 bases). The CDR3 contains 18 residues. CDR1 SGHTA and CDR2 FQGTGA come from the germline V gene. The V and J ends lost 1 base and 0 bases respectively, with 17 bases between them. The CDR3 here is CASSLKGGDGTSTDTQYF. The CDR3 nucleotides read TGTGCCAGCAGCTTAAAGGGCGGGGACGGAACTAGCACAGATACGCAGTATTTT.

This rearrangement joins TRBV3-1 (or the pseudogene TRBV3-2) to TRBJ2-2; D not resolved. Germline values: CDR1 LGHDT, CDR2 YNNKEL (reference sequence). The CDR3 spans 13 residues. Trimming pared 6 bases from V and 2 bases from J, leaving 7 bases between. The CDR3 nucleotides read TGTGCCAGCAGGCGACAAAACACCGGGGAGCTGTTTTTT. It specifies CASRRQNTGELFF.

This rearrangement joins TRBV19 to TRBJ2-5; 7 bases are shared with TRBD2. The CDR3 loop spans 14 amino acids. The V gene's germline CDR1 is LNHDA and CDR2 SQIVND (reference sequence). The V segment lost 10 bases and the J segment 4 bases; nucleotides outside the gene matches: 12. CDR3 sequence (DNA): TGTGCCACCTCCTGGTCGGGGGGAAGAGAGACCCAGTACTTC. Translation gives CATSWSGGRETQYF. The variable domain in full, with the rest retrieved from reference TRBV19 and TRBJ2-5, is DGGITQSPKYLFRKEGQNVTLSCEQNLNHDAMYWYRQDPGQGLRLIYYSQIVNDFQKGDIAEGYSVSREKKESFPLTVTSAQKNPTAFYLCATSWSGGRETQYFGPGTRLLVL.

The CDR3 here is CAWSWPTGDHFRKPQHF. In nucleotides, the CDR3 is TGTGCCTGGAGTTGGCCCACAGGGGATCATTTTCGTAAGCCCCAGCATTTT. This chain connects TRBV30 to TRBJ1-5; TRBD1 aligns across 7 bases. The CDR3 totals 17 residues. V was clipped by 2 bases and J by 8 bases; unmatched bases: 18. Germline loops: CDR1 GTSNPN, CDR2 SVGIG (reference sequence). Variable domain in full (rest from reference TRBV30 and TRBJ1-5): SQTIHQWPATLVQPVGSPLSLECTVEGTSNPNLYWYRQAAGRGLQLLFYSVGIGQISSEVPQNLSASRPQDRQFILSSKKLLLSDSGFYLCAWSWPTGDHFRKPQHFGDGTRLSIL.

The CDR3 spells CASSTITGTGHQPQHF. DNA of the CDR3: TGTGCCAGCTCCACCATCACCGGGACAGGGCATCAGCCCCAGCATTTT. The chain links TRBV27 to TRBJ1-5, with 9 nucleotides matching TRBD1. J gave up 5 bases and V 8 bases, and 13 bases lay outside the gene matches. The germline CDR1 and CDR2 sequences are MNHEY and SMNVEV (reference sequence). This CDR3 spans 16 amino acids.

DNA of the CDR3: TGCGCCAGCAGCCAAGAATCTGGCAGGCTCGGTGAAAAACTGTTTTTT. It specifies CASSQESGRLGEKLFF. This chain joins TRBV4-1 and TRBJ1-4; D remains unclear. Trimming shortened V by 0 bases and J by 7 bases, and 15 bases separated the two germline ends. There are 16 residues in the CDR3. Looked up from germline, CDR1 is MGHRA and CDR2 is YSYEKL.

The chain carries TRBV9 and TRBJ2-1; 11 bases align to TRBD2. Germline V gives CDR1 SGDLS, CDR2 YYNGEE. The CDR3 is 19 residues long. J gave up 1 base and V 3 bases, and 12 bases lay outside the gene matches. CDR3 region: CASSGSGGAEYRSYNEQFF. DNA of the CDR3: TGTGCCAGCAGCGGTAGCGGGGGGGCCGAGTATAGGTCCTACAATGAGCAGTTCTTC.

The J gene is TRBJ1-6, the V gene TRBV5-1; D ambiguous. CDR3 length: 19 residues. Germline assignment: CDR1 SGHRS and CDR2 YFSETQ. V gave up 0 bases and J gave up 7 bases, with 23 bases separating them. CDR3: CASSLGRVGVRENNSPLHF. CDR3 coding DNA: TGCGCCAGCAGCTTGGGTCGAGTTGGTGTACGAGAGAACAATTCACCCCTCCACTTT.

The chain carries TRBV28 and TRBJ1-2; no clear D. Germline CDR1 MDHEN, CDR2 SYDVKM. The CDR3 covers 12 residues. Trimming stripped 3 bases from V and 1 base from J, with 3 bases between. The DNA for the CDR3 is TGTGCCAGCAGTTTCCTTAACTATGGCTACACCTTC. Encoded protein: CASSFLNYGYTF.

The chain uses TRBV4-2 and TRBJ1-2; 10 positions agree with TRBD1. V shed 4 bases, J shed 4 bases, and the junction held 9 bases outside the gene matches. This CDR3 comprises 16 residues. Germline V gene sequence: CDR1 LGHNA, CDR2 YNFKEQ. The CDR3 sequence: CASSRQRDRGPYGYTF. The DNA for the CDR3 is TGTGCCAGCAGCCGCCAGAGAGACAGGGGGCCCTATGGCTACACCTTC.

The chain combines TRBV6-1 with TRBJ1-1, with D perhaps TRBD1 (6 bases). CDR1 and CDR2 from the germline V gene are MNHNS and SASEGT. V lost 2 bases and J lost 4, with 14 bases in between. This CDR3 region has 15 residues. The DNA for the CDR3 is TGTGCCAGCAGTGAAAGGGGGTTGGGAGTCACTGAAGCTTTCTTT. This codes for CASSERGLGVTEAFF.

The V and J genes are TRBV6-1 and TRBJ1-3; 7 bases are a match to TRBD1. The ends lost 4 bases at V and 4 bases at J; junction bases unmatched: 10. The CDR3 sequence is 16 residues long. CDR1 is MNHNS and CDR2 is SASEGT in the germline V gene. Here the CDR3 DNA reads TGTGCCAGCAGTGTCCGAAGATGGGACAGCGGAAACACCATATATTTT. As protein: CASSVRRWDSGNTIYF.

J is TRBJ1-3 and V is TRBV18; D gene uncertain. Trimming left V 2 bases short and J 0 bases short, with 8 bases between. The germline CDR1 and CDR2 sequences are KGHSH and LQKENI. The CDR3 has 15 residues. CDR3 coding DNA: TGTGCCAGCTCACCAAACGACATCTCTGGAAACACCATATATTTT. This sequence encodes CASSPNDISGNTIYF.

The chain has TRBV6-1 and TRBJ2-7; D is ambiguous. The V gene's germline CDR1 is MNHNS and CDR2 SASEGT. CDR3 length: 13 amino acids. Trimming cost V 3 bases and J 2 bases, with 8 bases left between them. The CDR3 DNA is TGTGCCAGCAGTGACAGGTTTCCCTACGAGCAGTACTTC. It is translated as CASSDRFPYEQYF.

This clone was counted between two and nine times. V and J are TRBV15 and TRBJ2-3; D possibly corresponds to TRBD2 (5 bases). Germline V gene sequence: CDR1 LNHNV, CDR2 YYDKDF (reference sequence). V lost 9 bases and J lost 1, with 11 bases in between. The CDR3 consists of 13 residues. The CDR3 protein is CATGRRGTDTQYF. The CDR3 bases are TGTGCCACGGGGAGAAGGGGCACAGATACGCAGTATTTT.

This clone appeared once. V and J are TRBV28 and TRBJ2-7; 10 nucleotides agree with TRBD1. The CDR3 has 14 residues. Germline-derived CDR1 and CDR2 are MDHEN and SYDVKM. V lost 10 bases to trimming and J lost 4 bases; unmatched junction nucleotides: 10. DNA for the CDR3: TGTGCCACCAGAAGCCGGGACAGGGGTTACGAGCAGTACTTC. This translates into CATRSRDRGYEQYF.

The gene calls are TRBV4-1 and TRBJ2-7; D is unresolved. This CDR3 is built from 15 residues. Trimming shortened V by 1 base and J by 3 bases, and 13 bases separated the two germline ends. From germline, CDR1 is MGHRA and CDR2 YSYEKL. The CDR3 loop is CASSQGAGPLYEQYF. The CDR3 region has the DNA TGCGCCAGCAGCCAAGGGGCAGGTCCCCTCTACGAGCAGTACTTC.

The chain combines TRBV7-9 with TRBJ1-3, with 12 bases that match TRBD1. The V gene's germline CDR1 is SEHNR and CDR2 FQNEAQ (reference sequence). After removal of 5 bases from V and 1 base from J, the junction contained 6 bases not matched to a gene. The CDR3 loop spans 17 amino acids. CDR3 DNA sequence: TGTGCCAGCAGCCGTAGGGGACAGGGGGCGTCTGGAAACACCATATATTTT. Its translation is CASSRRGQGASGNTIYF. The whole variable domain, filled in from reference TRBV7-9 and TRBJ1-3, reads DTGVSQNPRHKITKRGQNVTFRCDPISEHNRLYWYRQTLGQGPEFLTYFQNEAQLEKSRLLSDRFSAERPKGSFSTLEIQRTEQGDSAMYLCASSRRGQGASGNTIYFGEGSWLTVV.

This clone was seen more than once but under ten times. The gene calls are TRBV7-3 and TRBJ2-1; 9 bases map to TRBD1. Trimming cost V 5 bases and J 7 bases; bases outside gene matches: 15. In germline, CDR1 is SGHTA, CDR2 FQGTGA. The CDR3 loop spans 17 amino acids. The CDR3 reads CASSPRSGQGGGNEQFF. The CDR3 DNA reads TGTGCCAGCAGCCCTAGATCGGGACAGGGTGGTGGTAATGAGCAGTTCTTC.

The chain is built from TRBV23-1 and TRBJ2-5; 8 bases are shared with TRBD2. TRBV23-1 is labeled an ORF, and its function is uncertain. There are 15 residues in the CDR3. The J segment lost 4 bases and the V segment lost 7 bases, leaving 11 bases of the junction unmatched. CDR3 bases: TGCGCCAGCATTCCCGGGACTAGAGTCTTAGAGACCCAGTACTTC. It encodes CASIPGTRVLETQYF.

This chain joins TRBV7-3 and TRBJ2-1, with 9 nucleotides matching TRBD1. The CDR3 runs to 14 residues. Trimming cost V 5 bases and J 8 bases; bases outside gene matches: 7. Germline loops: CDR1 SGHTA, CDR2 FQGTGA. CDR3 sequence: CASSPGTGLDEQFF. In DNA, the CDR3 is TGTGCCAGCAGCCCCGGGACAGGGCTGGATGAGCAGTTCTTC.

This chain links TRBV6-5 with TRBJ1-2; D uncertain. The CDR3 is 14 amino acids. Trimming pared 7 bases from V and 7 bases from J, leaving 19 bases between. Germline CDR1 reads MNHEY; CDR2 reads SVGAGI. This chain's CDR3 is CASKIQRGRAGYTF. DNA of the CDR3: TGTGCCAGCAAAATCCAGAGAGGGAGGGCTGGCTACACCTTC.

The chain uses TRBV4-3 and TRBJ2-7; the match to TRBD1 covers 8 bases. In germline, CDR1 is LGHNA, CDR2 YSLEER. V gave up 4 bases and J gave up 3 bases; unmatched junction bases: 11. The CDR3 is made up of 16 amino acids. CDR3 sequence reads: CASSRNGQGVYYEQYF. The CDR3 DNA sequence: TGCGCCAGCAGCCGGAACGGACAGGGCGTATACTACGAGCAGTACTTC.